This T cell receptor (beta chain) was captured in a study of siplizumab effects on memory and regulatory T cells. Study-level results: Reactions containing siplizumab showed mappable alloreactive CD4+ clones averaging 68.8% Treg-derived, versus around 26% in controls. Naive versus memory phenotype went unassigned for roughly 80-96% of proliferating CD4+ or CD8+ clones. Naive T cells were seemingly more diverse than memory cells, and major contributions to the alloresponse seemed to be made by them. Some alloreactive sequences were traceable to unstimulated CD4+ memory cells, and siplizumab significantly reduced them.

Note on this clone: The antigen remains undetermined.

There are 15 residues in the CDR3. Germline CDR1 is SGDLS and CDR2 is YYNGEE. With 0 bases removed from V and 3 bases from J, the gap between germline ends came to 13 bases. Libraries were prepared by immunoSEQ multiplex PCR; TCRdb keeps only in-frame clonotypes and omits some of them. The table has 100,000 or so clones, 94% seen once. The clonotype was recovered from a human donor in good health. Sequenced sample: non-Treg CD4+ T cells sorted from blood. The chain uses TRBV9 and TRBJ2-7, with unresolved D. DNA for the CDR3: TGTGCCAGCAGCGTAGGTCGGTCTAGTCTCTACGAGCAGTACTTC. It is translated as CASSVGRSSLYEQYF. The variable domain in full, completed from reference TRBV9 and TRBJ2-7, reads DSGVTQTPKHLITATGQRVTLRCSPRSGDLSVYWYQQSLDQGLQFLIQYYNGEERAKGNILERFSAQQFPDLHSELNLSSLELGDSALYFCASSVGRSSLYEQYFGPGTRLTVT.